This TCR beta chain was captured by sequencing in a study of T-cell memory formation after mild COVID-19 (dated by TCRdb to about 2021). Broadly, across the study: TCR sequence clusters from the two donors were found to be largely donor specific. In a couple of donors, T-cell clones that expanded and contracted after mild COVID-19 were followed by sequencing TCRalpha and TCRbeta repertoires longitudinally. The cohort was made up of two young adult volunteers, one female and one male, who were previously healthy. Study-wide findings and limitations: Contracting CD4+ clones were found mainly in CM and EM memory subsets, while CD8+ clones were enriched in EMRA. Some responding clones were detected in pre-infection memory, suggesting pre-existing cross-reactive memory T cells joined the SARS-CoV-2 response. The study included only a couple of mild cases, and larger cohorts that include severe cases with pre-infection samples were judged to be necessary. Whether the second-wave clones peaking on day 37 were SARS-CoV-2 specific was not confirmed. Balanced CD4/CD8 phenotypes were observed for clones contracting from day 15 to 85, whereas a bias towards CD4+ was observed for a second wave of clones expanding from day 15 to 37.

With respect to this clonotype: This clone's antigen is unknown. Base qualities were left out, and no much larger clone turns up one base away.

In the germline V gene, CDR1 corresponds to ENHRY and CDR2 to SYGVKD. Including cysteine and phenylalanine, the CDR3 has 20 amino acids. This entry keeps only the CDR3 DNA: 60 bases, framed from base 1. Trimming costs V 3 bases and J 1 base, and their ends lie 24 bases apart. Ficoll-Paque density gradient centrifugation was the method used to isolate PBMCs. Sequenced on an Illumina NovaSeq 6000. TCRalpha and TCRbeta cDNA libraries were built by 5'RACE with constant-segment primers, adding sample barcodes and unique molecular identifiers. Trizol reagent was used to extract RNA from every sample. The libraries were amplified in two PCR steps, and the second step added a second sample barcode and Illumina TruSeq adapters. Sequencing of libraries was performed on an Illumina NovaSeq with 2 x 150 bp paired-end reads. From the authors' description of their analysis: The reads were demultiplexed and collapsed into UMI-guided consensus sequences using migec v1.2.7. With mixcr v2.1.11, UMI consensuses were aligned to TRA and TRB V and J templates and assembled into clonotypes. Clonotypes were classified as expanded or contracted when called significant by both edgeR and NoisET, with noise models trained on biological replicates. For edgeR calls, the cutoffs were a false discovery rate-adjusted p below 0.01 and a log2 fold-change threshold of 1. As an exploratory analysis of dynamics, PCA with hierarchical clustering was applied to max-normalized trajectories of the 1000 most abundant clonotypes. Separately sequenced CD4+ and CD8+ repertoires were used to assign a CD4 or CD8 phenotype to each responding clone. TCRdb itself trimmed the public reads at Q25 with fastp, ran MiXCR and retained productive beta chains. Identical CDR3 proteins give one entry, which carries the most common genes and DNA. It is TCRdb's table, rather than the study itself, that gives the V and J calls and clone size. The sample yields over 450,000 distinct CDR3 sequences; around 21% were counted once. The ten largest clones take up under 15% of the sample.

Rearrangement joined TRBV10-3 to TRBJ2-2, with an unclear D gene assignment. Sequenced sample: PBMCs or a T cell subset sorted from them (not recorded which). This TCR was recovered from an adult woman who had mild COVID-19 (a few samples of this study predate the infection). The sample titles of this study are shuffled in the database, so cell type and time point are left out; the donor was told from shared clones. DNA sequence: TGTGCCATCAGTGACCCGGTCCCTGCGACCCTTTCAAAGAACACCGGGGAGCTGTTTTTT. Translated, it gives CAISDPVPATLSKNTGELFF.